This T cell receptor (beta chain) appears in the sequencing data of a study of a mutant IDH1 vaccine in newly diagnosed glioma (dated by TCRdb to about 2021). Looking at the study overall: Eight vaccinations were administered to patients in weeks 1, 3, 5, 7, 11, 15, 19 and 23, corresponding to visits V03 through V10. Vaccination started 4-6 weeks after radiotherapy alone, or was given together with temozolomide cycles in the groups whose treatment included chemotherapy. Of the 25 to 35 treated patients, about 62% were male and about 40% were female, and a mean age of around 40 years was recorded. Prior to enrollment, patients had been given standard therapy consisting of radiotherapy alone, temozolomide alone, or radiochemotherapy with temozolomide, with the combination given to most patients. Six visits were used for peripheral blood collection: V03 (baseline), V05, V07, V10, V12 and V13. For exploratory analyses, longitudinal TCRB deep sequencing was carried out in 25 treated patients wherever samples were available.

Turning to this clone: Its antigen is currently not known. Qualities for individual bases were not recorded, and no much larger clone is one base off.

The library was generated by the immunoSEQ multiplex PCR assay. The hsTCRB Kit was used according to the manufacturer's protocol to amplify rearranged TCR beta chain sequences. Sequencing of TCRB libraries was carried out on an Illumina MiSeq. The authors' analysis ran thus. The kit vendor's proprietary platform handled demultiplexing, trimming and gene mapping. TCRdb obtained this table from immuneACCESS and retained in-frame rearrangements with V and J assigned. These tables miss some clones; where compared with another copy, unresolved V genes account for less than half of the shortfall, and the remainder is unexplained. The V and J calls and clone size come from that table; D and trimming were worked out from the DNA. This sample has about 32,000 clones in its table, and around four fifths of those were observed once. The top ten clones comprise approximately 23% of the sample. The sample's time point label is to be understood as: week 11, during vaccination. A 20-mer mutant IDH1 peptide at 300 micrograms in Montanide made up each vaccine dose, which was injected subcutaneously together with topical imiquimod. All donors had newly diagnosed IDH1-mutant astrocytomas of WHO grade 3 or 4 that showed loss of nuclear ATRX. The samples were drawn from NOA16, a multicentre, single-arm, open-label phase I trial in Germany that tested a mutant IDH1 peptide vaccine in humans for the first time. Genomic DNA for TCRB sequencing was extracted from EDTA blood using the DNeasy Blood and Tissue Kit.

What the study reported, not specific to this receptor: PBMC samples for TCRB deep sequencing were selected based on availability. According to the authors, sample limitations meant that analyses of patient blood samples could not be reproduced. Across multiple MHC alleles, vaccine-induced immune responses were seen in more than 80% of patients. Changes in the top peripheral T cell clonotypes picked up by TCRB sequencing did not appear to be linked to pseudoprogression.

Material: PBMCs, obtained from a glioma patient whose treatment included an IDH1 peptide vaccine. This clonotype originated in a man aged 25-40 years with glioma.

The CDR3 reads CASQGRSQETQYF. The DNA sequence is given as TGTGCCAGCCAGGGACGTTCGCAAGAGACCCAGTACTTC. The sequence is built from TRBV6-4 and TRBJ2-5; the D gene is possibly TRBD1 or TRBD2, with 5 bases matching each. CDR1 and CDR2 were assigned from the germline V gene as MRHNA and SNTAGT. The CDR3 covers 13 residues, taking in both the cysteine and the phenylalanine. Only CDR3 DNA remains: 39 bases, in frame from the first base. V loses 8 bases of germline sequence and J loses 2 bases, and the interval between the two ends is 12 bases.